This TCR beta chain is drawn from a study of T cell responses to AZD1222 COVID-19 vaccine. Study-level results: Only five or six AZD1222 recipients tested seropositive at baseline.

As concerns this clone: As yet, its antigen is unknown.

The V end lost 6 bases, the J end lost 3 bases, and 9 bases lay between the germline ends. The CDR3 is 13 residues long. In germline, CDR1 is LNHDA, CDR2 SQIVND (reference sequence). Analysis merged second doses at about 4 or about 12 weeks. This table comes from immunoSEQ multiplex PCR, and its TCRdb copy is limited to in-frame clones, with some not included. The data show approximately 200,000 clones, roughly 92% seen once. Sequenced material: peripheral blood, taken 28 days after the second AZD1222 dose. This receptor was taken from an adult who received the AZD1222 COVID-19 vaccine. The J gene is TRBJ1-5, the V gene TRBV19, with D hard to call. CDR3 nucleotide sequence: TGTGCCAGTAGGGGAGTCTCCAATCAGCCCCAGCATTTT. This sequence encodes CASRGVSNQPQHF.